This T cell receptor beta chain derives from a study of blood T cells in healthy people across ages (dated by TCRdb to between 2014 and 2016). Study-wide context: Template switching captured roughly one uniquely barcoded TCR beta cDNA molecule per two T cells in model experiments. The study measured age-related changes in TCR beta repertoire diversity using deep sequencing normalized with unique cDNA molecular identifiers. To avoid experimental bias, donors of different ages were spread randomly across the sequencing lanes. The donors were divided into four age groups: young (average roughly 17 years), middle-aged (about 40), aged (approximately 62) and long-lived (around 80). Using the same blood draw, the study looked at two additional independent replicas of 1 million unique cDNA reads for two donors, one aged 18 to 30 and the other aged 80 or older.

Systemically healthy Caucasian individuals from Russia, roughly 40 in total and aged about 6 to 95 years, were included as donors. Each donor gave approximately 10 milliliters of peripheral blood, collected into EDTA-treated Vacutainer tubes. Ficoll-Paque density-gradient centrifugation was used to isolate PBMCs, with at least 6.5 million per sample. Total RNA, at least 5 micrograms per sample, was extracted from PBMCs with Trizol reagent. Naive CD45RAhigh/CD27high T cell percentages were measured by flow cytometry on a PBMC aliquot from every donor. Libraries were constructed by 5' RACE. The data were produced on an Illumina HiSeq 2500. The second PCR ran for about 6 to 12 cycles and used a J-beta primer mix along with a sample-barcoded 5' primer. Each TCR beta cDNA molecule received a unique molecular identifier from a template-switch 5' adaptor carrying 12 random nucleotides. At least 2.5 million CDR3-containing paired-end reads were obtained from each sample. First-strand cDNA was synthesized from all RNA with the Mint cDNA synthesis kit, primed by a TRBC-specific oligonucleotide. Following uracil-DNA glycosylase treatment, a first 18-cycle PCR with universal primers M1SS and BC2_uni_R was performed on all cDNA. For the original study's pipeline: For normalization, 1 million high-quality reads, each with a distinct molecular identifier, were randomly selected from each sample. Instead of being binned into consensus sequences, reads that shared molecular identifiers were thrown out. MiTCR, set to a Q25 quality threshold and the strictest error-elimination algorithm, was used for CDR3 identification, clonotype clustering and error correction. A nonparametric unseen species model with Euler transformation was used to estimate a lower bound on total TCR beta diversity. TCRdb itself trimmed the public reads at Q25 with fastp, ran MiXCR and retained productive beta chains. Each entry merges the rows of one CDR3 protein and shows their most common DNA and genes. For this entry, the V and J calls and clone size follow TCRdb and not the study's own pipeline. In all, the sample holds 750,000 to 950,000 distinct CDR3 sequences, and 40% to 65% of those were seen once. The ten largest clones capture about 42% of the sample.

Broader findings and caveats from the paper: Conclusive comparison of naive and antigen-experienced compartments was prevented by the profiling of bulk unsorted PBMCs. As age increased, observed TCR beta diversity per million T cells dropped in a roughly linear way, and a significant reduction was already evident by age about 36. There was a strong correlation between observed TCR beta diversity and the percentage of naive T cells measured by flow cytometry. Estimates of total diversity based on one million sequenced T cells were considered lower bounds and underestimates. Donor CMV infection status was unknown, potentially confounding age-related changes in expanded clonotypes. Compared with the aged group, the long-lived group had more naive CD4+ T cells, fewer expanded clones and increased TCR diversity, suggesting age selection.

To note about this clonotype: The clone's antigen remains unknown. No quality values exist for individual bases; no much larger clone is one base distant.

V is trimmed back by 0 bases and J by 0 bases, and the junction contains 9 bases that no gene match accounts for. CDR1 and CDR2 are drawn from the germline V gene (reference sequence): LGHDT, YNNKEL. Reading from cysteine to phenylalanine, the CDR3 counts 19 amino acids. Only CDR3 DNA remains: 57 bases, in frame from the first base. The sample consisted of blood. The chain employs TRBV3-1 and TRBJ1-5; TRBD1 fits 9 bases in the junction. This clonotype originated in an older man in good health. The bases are TGTGCCAGCAGCCAAGAGTTCCCGGGACAGGGCGTTAGCAATCAGCCCCAGCATTTT. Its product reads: CASSQEFPGQGVSNQPQHF.